A single sample gave rise to the 18 T cell receptor beta chains below, sequenced in a study of Graves' ophthalmopathy and Graves' hyperthyroidism (dated 2018 in TCRdb). For sequencing, an Illumina HiSeq 2000 was employed. TCR beta CDR3 regions were amplified from RNA transcripts for repertoire sequencing. The first round was an RT-PCR using HTBI primers with the Qiagen OneStep RT-PCR kit, and this first round was followed by a second-round multiplex PCR, then size selection and purification. TCRdb trimmed the raw reads at Q25, called clones with MiXCR and kept productive beta chains. Rows with a matching CDR3 protein are joined into one entry that keeps the most common DNA and genes. In all, the sample holds about 700,000 distinct CDR3 sequences, and roughly two fifths of those were seen once. About 40% of the sample is held by the ten biggest clonotypes. The specimen was peripheral blood. These receptors were collected from an adult man with Graves' ophthalmopathy.

The chain carries TRBV11-2 and TRBJ2-7; TRBD1 might be the D (5 bases). Looked up from germline, CDR1 is SGHAT and CDR2 is FQNNGV. V was shortened by 0 bases and J by 1 base, with 16 bases between the two germline ends. The CDR3 is 17 amino acids. The CDR3 protein is CASSLEMGAGYSYEQYF. In nucleotides, the CDR3 is TGTGCCAGCAGCTTAGAGATGGGTGCAGGGTATTCCTACGAGCAGTACTTC.

The chain combines TRBV2 with TRBJ1-6; possibly TRBD1 for D (5 bases). V gave up 6 bases and J gave up 6 bases, with 12 bases separating them. From germline, CDR1 is SNHLY and CDR2 FYNNEI. The CDR3 covers 14 residues. CDR3 loop: CASSAGRTNSPLHF. For the CDR3, the DNA is TGTGCCAGCAGCGCGGGACGGACTAATTCACCCCTCCACTTT.

In the case of this clonotype: An end of the junction differs from the germline gene, which may be a read error. The V and J genes are TRBV29-1 and TRBJ1-4, with 9 bases aligning to TRBD1. The CDR3 has 9 residues. Germline V lookup: CDR1 SQVTM, CDR2 ANQGSEA. CDR3 protein: CSGKRDRVF. CDR3 in DNA: TGCAGCGGTAAAAGGGACAGGGTATTT.

The sample holds many counts of this clonotype. The chain recombines TRBV7-8 with TRBJ1-5, with TRBD1 as a possible D gene (6 bases). In germline, CDR1 is SGHVS, CDR2 FQNEAQ. Trimming left V 3 bases short and J 2 bases short, with 17 bases between. The CDR3 loop spans 17 amino acids. CDR3 in amino acids: CASSLEGGESGNQPQHF. The CDR3 bases are TGTGCCAGCAGCTTGGAAGGGGGGGAGTCGGGCAATCAGCCCCAGCATTTT.

This clonotype was found many times. The chain uses TRBV19 and TRBJ2-5; maybe TRBD1 (6 bases). Germline assignment: CDR1 LNHDA and CDR2 SQIVND (reference sequence). V lost 2 bases and J lost 3, with 13 bases in between. CDR3 length: 15 residues. Here the CDR3 DNA reads TGTGCCAGTAGTATAACCGACAGGACCGAAGAGACCCAGTACTTC. This codes for CASSITDRTEETQYF.

The genes are TRBV10-2 and TRBJ1-5; D perhaps matches TRBD1 (6 bases). CDR3 length: 18 residues. The germline CDR1 and CDR2 sequences are WSHSY and SAAADI. V was shortened by 0 bases and J by 0 bases, with 15 bases between the two germline ends. The chain's CDR3 is CASSESRGGVSSNQPQHF. CDR3 nucleotide sequence: TGCGCCAGCAGTGAGTCAAGGGGGGGGGTGAGTAGCAATCAGCCCCAGCATTTT.

This CDR3 reads CASSLTRGGGTYEQYF. Written as DNA, the CDR3 is TGTGCCAGCAGCTTGACTCGCGGGGGGGGGACCTACGAGCAGTACTTC. The rearrangement joins TRBV7-2 to TRBJ2-7; 9 bases are shared with TRBD2. Germline values: CDR1 SGHTA, CDR2 FQGNSA. CDR3 length equals 16 residues. The V segment lost 3 bases and the J segment 2 bases; nucleotides outside the gene matches: 8. The variable domain in full, with the rest retrieved from reference TRBV7-2 and TRBJ2-7, is GAGVSQSPSNKVTEKGKDVELRCDPISGHTALYWYRQSLGQGLEFLIYFQGNSAPDKSGLPSDRFSAERTGGSVSTLTIQRTQQEDSAVYLCASSLTRGGGTYEQYFGPGTRLTVT.

The CDR3 sequence: CSARDIAGAAGELFF. As DNA, the CDR3 is TGCAGTGCTAGAGACATAGCGGGGGCGGCCGGGGAGCTGTTTTTT. The chain uses TRBV20-1 and TRBJ2-2; 9 bases agree with TRBD2. The CDR3 is 15 residues long. The germline gives CDR1 DFQATT, CDR2 SNEGSKA (reference sequence). Trimming at V came to 0 bases and at J to 6 bases, leaving 5 bases not matched to a gene.

The V and J genes are TRBV24-1 and TRBJ2-6; possible D gene TRBD1, 5 bases. The V gene's germline CDR1 is KGHDR and CDR2 SFDVKD. Trimming took off 2 bases at V and 4 bases at J, with 8 bases between the two ends. The CDR3 loop spans 15 amino acids. CDR3 sequence (DNA): TGTGCCACCAGTGATTCCGACAGCGGGGCCAACGTCCTGACTTTC. This sequence encodes CATSDSDSGANVLTF.

The CDR3 coding sequence is TGCAGTGCTATGGAGACAGGGGATGAAAAACTGTTTTTT. It encodes CSAMETGDEKLFF. The chain employs TRBV20-1 and TRBJ1-4; 8 bases agree with TRBD1. Trimming cost V 4 bases and J 6 bases; bases outside gene matches: 4. CDR1 and CDR2 (germline): DFQATT, SNEGSKA (reference sequence). The CDR3 is 13 amino acids.

This chain joins TRBV20-1 and TRBJ2-7, with TRBD1 as a possible D gene (6 bases). Per the germline V gene, CDR1 is DFQATT and CDR2 is SNEGSKA (reference sequence). Trimming took 5 bases from V and 3 from J, leaving 17 bases between them. The CDR3 contains 14 residues. The CDR3 spells CSAGANRDDYEQYF. In nucleotides, the CDR3 is TGCAGTGCTGGGGCTAACAGGGATGACTACGAGCAGTACTTC.

V gene TRBV7-4 combines with J gene TRBJ2-7; TRBD2 aligns across 9 bases. Looked up from germline, CDR1 is SGHVT and CDR2 is SQSDAQ. This CDR3 has 15 amino acids. The junction had 8 bases not matched to a gene; V was cut back by 5 bases and J by 3 bases. This chain's CDR3 is CASSTWREGIYEQYF. The CDR3 nucleotides are TGTGCCAGCAGCACTTGGCGGGAGGGGATCTACGAGCAGTACTTC.

This clonotype was picked up many times. The J gene is TRBJ1-6, the V gene TRBV7-3; perhaps TRBD1 as D (5 bases). Germline V gene data show CDR1 as SGHTA and CDR2 as FQGTGA. The CDR3 sequence is 16 residues long. Trimming removed 0 bases from V and 6 bases from J, with 12 bases in between. The CDR3 here is CASSLTGGTGNSPLHF. CDR3 sequence (DNA): TGTGCCAGCAGCTTAACGGGGGGGACCGGTAATTCACCCCTCCACTTT.

As to this clonotype: A much larger clone is a single base away; this may be a read error. The J gene is TRBJ2-7, the V gene TRBV7-2; no definite D call. Trimming took off 2 bases at V and 4 bases at J, with 12 bases between the two ends. The CDR3 spans 14 residues. CDR1 and CDR2 (germline): SGHTA, FQGNSA. CDR3 protein: CASSLLFGSYEQYF. The CDR3 region has the DNA TGTGCCAGCAGCTTACTATTCGGGTCATACGAGCAGTACTTC.

This chain joins TRBV6-5 and TRBJ2-7; no definite D call. V lost 6 bases to trimming and J lost 3 bases, with 18 bases between them. Looked up from germline, CDR1 is MNHEY and CDR2 is SVGAGI. The CDR3 runs to 15 residues. The DNA of the CDR3 is TGTGCCAGCAGCCCCCAGGTGGAGAATGGCTACGAGCAGTACTTC. Amino acid sequence: CASSPQVENGYEQYF.

This clonotype has more than one count but fewer than ten. The rearrangement uses TRBV11-2 and TRBJ2-5; no clear D. V lost 0 bases and J 0 bases, leaving 14 bases between the germline ends. This CDR3 is 17 amino acids long. The germline gives CDR1 SGHAT, CDR2 FQNNGV. The CDR3 spells CASSLDGPPMYQETQYF. CDR3 coding DNA: TGTGCCAGCAGCTTAGATGGACCTCCGATGTACCAAGAGACCCAGTACTTC.

CDR3 DNA: TGTGCCAGCAGGAACCGAACGGGACTAGCGGGAACCTACGAGCAGTACTTC. This translates into CASRNRTGLAGTYEQYF. V gene TRBV2 combines with J gene TRBJ2-7, with TRBD2 matching over 13 bases. V lost 6 bases, J lost 2 bases, and 10 bases stayed unmatched. The CDR3 consists of 17 residues. Per the germline V gene, CDR1 is SNHLY and CDR2 is FYNNEI.

CDR3 coding DNA: TGTGCCAGCAGCGAAAGGGTAGGGAGGCCCCAGCATTTT. Its translation is CASSERVGRPQHF. The chain links TRBV2 to TRBJ1-5; D is ambiguous. The CDR3 length is 13 residues. CDR1 is SNHLY and CDR2 is FYNNEI in the germline V gene. Between the trimmed V and J ends, which lost 6 bases and 9 bases, there was a span of 15 bases.